This entry is about one T cell receptor beta chain. The sample is drawn from a study of T-cell memory formation after mild COVID-19. V lost 4 bases and J lost 0, with 13 bases in between. The CDR3 length is 16 residues. Germline lookup yields CDR1 MNHEY and CDR2 SMNVEV (reference sequence). Each CDR3 protein gets one entry after TCRdb re-called the 5' RACE reads with MiXCR. Found here are about 190,000 distinct CDR3 sequences, about a fifth of them singletons; the top ten hold more than 20%. The sample consisted of PBMCs or a T cell subset sorted from them (not recorded which). The rearrangement uses TRBV27 and TRBJ1-5; tentative D call: TRBD1 (5 bases). This clonotype was sampled from an adult woman who had mild COVID-19 (a few samples of this study predate the infection). Cell type and time point are not known. CDR3 residues: CASSYRQPYSNQPQHF. CDR3 bases: TGTGCCAGCAGTTACCGACAGCCGTATAGCAATCAGCCCCAGCATTTT.